This entry concerns a single T cell receptor beta chain. The PCR had 60 Vbeta and 13 Jbeta primers. Here immunoSEQ multiplex PCR was the method, and the copy in TCRdb shows in-frame clones only, minus some. The table records approximately 120,000 clones, about three quarters of them present only once. The sample belongs to a study of cytomegalovirus exposure and HLA in healthy donors. The wider study: Researchers previously reported finding 117 million unique TCR beta sequences from about 200 million T cells.

V was clipped by 7 bases and J by 2 bases; unmatched bases: 11. CDR3 length: 15 residues. CDR1 and CDR2 (germline): MNHNS, SASEGT. Input material: PBMCs. The chain has TRBV6-1 and TRBJ2-7; 7 nucleotides agree with TRBD1. The source of this sequence is a man aged 45-65 years in good health and CMV-seronegative. The CDR3 nucleotides read TGTGCCAGCACTCCTTCCGGGACAGCCCCCTACGAGCAGTACTTC. It specifies CASTPSGTAPYEQYF.